A selection of T cell receptor beta chains follows, all from one sample in a study of cytomegalovirus exposure and HLA in healthy donors. Only in-frame clones appear in the TCRdb table, and some are missing; sequencing was by immunoSEQ multiplex PCR. Here the sample spans about 170,000 clones, 70% to 90% being singletons. The sequenced sample was PBMCs. Receptors originate from a girl aged 10 to 17 in good health and CMV-seropositive. CDR3s include the opening cysteine and the closing phenylalanine or tryptophan. The D gene is left open where the match is weak. Clone size, where shown, is once, few, many, or a class for clones that have expanded.

>TRBV7-6|TRBJ1-6|-|-
CASNPTMGRPEGNSPLHF
TGTGCCAGCAACCCGACGATGGGCAGGCCCGAGGGAAATTCACCCCTCCACTTT
>TRBV9|TRBJ1-2|-|-
CASSVVETSYGYTF
TGTGCCAGCAGCGTCGTGGAGACCTCCTATGGCTACACCTTC
>TRBV28|TRBJ1-1|TRBD1|once
CASSLRTGGWTEAFF
TGTGCCAGCAGTCTAAGGACAGGGGGCTGGACTGAAGCTTTCTTT
>TRBV10-3|TRBJ1-2|TRBD1|-
CAIRDRGNYGYTF
TGTGCCATCAGGGACAGGGGTAACTATGGCTACACCTTC
>TRBV7-8|TRBJ1-4|-|-
CASSLVGGHEKLFF
TGTGCCAGCAGCTTAGTGGGGGGGCATGAAAAACTGTTTTTT
>TRBV5-1|TRBJ1-1|-|-
CASSLSSAVNTEAFF
TGCGCCAGCAGCCTGTCCAGTGCGGTGAACACTGAAGCTTTCTTT
>TRBV18|TRBJ1-2|TRBD1|-
CASSPPGGYGYTF
TGTGCCAGCTCACCTCCAGGGGGCTATGGCTACACCTTC
>TRBV2|TRBJ1-1|-|-
CASVLRWSNTEAFF
TGTGCCAGCGTTTTGAGGTGGTCGAACACTGAAGCTTTCTTT
>TRBV6-1|TRBJ1-4|-|few
CASSSSSGVEKLFF
TGTGCCAGCAGTTCCTCATCAGGGGTCGAAAAACTGTTTTTT
>TRBV7-2|TRBJ2-1|-|-
CASSFAGTYNEQFF
TGTGCCAGCAGCTTTGCGGGGACCTACAATGAGCAGTTCTTC
>TRBV4-1|TRBJ2-1|TRBD2|-
CASSQDLSGGAREQFF
TGCGCCAGCAGCCAAGATTTGAGCGGGGGGGCACGGGAGCAGTTCTTC
>TRBV15|TRBJ1-5|-|-
CATSRDQVQGGQPQHF
TGTGCCACCAGCAGAGATCAAGTACAGGGAGGGCAGCCCCAGCATTTT
>TRBV4-1|TRBJ1-2|-|-
CASSQDRVSGYTF
TGCGCCAGCAGCCAAGATCGAGTAAGTGGCTACACCTTC
>TRBV5-6|TRBJ1-2|-|-
CASSLVYSSNYGYTF
TGTGCCAGCAGCTTGGTGTATTCGTCTAACTATGGCTACACCTTC
>TRBV11-3|TRBJ1-1|-|-
CASSQGAGRVEAFF
TGTGCCAGCAGTCAAGGGGCAGGGAGGGTTGAAGCTTTCTTT
>TRBV6-1|TRBJ1-2|-|-
CASTRTAYGYTF
TGTGCCAGCACTAGGACAGCATATGGCTACACCTTC
>TRBV6-1|TRBJ2-4|TRBD2|-
CASSDAGGAKNIQYF
TGTGCCAGCAGTGATGCGGGGGGGGCCAAAAACATTCAGTACTTC
>TRBV7-9|TRBJ1-1|-|few
CASSLVDRGFPEAFF
TGTGCCAGCAGCTTAGTGGACAGAGGATTCCCTGAAGCTTTCTTT
>TRBV7-8|TRBJ2-7|TRBD2|few
CASSPPGTSYEQYF
TGTGCCAGCAGCCCCCCCGGGACTAGCTACGAGCAGTACTTC
>TRBV13|TRBJ1-2|TRBD1|-
CASSPRDRSLTDYGYTF
TGTGCCAGCAGCCCCCGGGACAGAAGTCTGACCGACTATGGCTACACCTTC
>TRBV27|TRBJ1-2|TRBD1|once
CASSLRPGGHGYTF
TGTGCCAGCAGTTTAAGGCCAGGGGGCCATGGCTACACCTTC
>TRBV5-8|TRBJ1-4|-|-
CASSPGGGSTTNEKLFF
TGTGCCAGCAGCCCCGGGGGGGGAAGTACAACTAATGAAAAACTGTTTTTT
>TRBV28|TRBJ1-1|-|-
CASSLWGQGILF
-
>TRBV6-5|TRBJ1-2|TRBD1|-
CASSRQGGDGYTF
TGTGCCAGCAGCCGACAGGGCGGGGATGGCTACACCTTC
>TRBV27|TRBJ1-2|TRBD1|-
CASTNQDRENYGYTF
TGTGCCAGCACCAACCAGGACAGGGAGAACTATGGCTACACCTTC
>TRBV5-1|TRBJ1-5|-|few
CASSPGDSNQPQHF
TGCGCCAGCAGTCCCGGTGATAGCAATCAGCCCCAGCATTTT